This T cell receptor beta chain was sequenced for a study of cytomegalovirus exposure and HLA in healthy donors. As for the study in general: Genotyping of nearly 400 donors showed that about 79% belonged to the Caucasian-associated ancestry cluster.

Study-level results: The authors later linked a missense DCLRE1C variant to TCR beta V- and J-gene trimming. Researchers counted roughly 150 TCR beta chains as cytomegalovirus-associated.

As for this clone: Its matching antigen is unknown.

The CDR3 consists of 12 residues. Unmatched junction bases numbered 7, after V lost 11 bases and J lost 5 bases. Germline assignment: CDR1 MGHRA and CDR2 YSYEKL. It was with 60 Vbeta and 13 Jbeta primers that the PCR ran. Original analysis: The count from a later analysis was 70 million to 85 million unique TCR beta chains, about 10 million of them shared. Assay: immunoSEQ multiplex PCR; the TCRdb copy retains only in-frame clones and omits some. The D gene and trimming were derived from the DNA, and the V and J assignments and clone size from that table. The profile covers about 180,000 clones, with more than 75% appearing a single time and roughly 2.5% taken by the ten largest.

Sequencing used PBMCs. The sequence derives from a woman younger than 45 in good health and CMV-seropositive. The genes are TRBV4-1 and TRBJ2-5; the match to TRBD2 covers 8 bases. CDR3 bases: TGCGCCGCGCGGGGGGCCGGGGAGACCCAGTACTTC. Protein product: CAARGAGETQYF.